The 4 T cell receptor beta chains given below trace back to one sample, sequenced in a study of blood T cell repertoires in COVID-19. TCRdb keeps only in-frame clones here, not all; method: immunoSEQ multiplex PCR. The data hold approximately 120,000 clones, with roughly 82% observed a single time. The sequencing sample was made of peripheral blood. These receptors were taken from a human donor in a cohort sampled during active COVID-19.

The chain links TRBV10-1 to TRBJ2-3; unclear D gene. The V end lost 3 bases, the J end lost 4 bases, and 14 bases lay between the germline ends. CDR1 WNHNN and CDR2 SYGVQD come from the germline V gene (reference sequence). This CDR3 has 15 residues. CDR3 sequence (DNA): TGCGCCAGCAGTGAATCGCCGGGTATGGCAGATACGCAGTATTTT. Protein sequence: CASSESPGMADTQYF.

This chain connects TRBV5-1 to TRBJ2-3, with 11 bases lining up with TRBD2. This CDR3 is 16 amino acids long. J was trimmed by 3 bases and V by 2 bases; bases with no gene match: 5. CDR1 and CDR2 from the germline V gene are SGHRS and YFSETQ. The CDR3 nucleotides read TGCGCCAGCAGCTTAACGGGACTAGCGGCTACAGATACGCAGTATTTT. This codes for CASSLTGLAATDTQYF.

The J gene is TRBJ2-7, the V gene TRBV7-8, with TRBD1 as a possible D gene (5 bases). CDR3 length equals 14 residues. CDR1 is SGHVS and CDR2 is FQNEAQ in the germline V gene. Trimming took 5 bases from V and 3 from J, leaving 14 bases between them. The CDR3 spells CASSRTDSFYEQYF. The CDR3 nucleotides read TGTGCCAGCAGCCGTACTGACAGCTTCTACGAGCAGTACTTC.

The chain recombines TRBV21-1 with TRBJ2-1; the table gives TRBD2 as D, unverified against the DNA. TRBV21-1 is a recognized pseudogene. The CDR3 loop spans 14 amino acids. CDR3 sequence (DNA): TGTGCCAGCAGACCGGGACTAGCGGGAGATGAGCAGTTCTTC. Its protein is CASRPGLAGDEQFF.